The present TCR beta chain was sequenced within a study of cytomegalovirus exposure and HLA in healthy donors. Regarding this clone: Its antigen is not known.

Study-wide results and limits: Several V segments, TRBV6-2 and TRBV6-3 among them, could not be told apart and were dropped. Cytomegalovirus-associated status was assigned to 150 or so TCR beta chains. Within the data, a cluster of highly shared sequence variants was likely a sequencing artifact.

CDR1 MNHNY and CDR2 SVGAGI come from the germline V gene (reference sequence). The CDR3 covers 14 residues. Trimming took off 0 bases at V and 3 bases at J, with 8 bases between the two ends. Use of 60 Vbeta and 13 Jbeta primers characterized the PCR. Only in-frame clones appear in the TCRdb table, and some are missing; sequencing was by immunoSEQ multiplex PCR. Of approximately 190,000 clones in the sample, more than 75% were seen once. The sample consisted of PBMCs. The clonotype comes from a woman between 50 and 59 years old in good health and CMV-seropositive. The chain uses TRBV6-6 and TRBJ1-2; the D is unclear. CDR3 protein: CASSYSSADYGYTF. For the CDR3, the DNA is TGTGCCAGCAGTTACTCATCCGCAGACTATGGCTACACCTTC.